This TCR beta chain was recorded in a study of CD8 T cells in ankylosing spondylitis. Study outcomes and limitations: Several of the motif variants were reported before in synovial fluid and blood from reactive arthritis.

TCRdb ran MiXCR on the 5' RACE reads and lists one entry per CDR3 protein. The sample yields 200,000 to 250,000 distinct CDR3 sequences, roughly 8.2% seen once. The germline V gene has CDR1 SGHTA and CDR2 FQGNSA. The CDR3 covers 15 residues. V gave up 5 bases and J gave up 6 bases; unmatched junction bases: 11. On this clonotype: Its antigen is not known.

The chain employs TRBV7-2 and TRBJ2-7, with TRBD2 identical over 9 bases. This clonotype was sampled from a female donor with ankylosing spondylitis or in good health (not recorded which). Sequencing was performed on blood, either unsorted or a sorted T cell fraction (not recorded which). This CDR3 is CASSLILAGVGEQYF. The CDR3 coding sequence is TGTGCCAGCAGCCTCATATTAGCGGGAGTGGGCGAGCAGTACTTC.